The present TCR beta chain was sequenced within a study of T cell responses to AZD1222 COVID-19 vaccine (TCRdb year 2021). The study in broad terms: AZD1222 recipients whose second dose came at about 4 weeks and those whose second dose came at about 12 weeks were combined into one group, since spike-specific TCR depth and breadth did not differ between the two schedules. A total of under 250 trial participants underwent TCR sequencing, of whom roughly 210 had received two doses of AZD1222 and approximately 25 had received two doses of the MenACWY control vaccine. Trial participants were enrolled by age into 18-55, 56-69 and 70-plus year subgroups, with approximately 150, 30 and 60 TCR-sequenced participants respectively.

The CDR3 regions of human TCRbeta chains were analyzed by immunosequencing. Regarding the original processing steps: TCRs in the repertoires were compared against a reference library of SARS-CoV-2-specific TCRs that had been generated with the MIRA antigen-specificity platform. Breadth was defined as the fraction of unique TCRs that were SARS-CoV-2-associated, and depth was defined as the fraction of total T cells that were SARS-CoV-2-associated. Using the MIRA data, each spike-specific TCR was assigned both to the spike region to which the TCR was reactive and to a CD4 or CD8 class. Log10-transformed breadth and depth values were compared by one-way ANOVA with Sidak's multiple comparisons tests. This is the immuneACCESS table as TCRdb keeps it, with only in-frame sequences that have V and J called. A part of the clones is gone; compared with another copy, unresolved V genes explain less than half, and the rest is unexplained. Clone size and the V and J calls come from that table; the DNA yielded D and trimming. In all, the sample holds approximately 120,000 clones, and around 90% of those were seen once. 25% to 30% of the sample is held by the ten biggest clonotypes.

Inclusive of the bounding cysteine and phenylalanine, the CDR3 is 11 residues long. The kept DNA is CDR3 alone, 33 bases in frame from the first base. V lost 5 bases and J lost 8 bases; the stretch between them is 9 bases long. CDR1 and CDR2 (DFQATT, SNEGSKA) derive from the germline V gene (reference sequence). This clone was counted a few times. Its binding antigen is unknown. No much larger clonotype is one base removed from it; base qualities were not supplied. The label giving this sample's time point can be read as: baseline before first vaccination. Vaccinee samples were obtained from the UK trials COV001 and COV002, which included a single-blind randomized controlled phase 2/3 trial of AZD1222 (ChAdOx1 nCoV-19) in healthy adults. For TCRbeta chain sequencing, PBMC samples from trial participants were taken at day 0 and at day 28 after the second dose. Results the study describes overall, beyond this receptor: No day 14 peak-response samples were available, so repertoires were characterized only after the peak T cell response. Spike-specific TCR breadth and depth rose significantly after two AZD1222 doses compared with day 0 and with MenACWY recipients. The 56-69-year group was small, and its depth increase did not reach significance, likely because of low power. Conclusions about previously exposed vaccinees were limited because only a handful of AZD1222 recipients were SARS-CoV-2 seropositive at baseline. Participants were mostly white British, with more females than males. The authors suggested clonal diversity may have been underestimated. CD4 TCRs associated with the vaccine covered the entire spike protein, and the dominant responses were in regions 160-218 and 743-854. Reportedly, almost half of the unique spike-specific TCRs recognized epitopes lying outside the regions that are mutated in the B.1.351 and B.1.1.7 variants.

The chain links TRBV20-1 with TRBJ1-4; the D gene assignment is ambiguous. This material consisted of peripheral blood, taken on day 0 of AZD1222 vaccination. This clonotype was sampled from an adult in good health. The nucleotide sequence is TGCAGTGCTCTCGAGGAGGAAAAACTGTTTTTT. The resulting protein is CSALEEEKLFF.